This T cell receptor beta chain emerged from a study of shared clonotypes between healthy human individuals. Method: immunoSEQ multiplex PCR; TCRdb's copy keeps in-frame clones and lacks some. The sample gives over a million clones, 95% to 99% of which show up once; roughly 0.4% is in the top ten. A CD45RA+ naive subset and a CD45RA-negative memory subset were split from CD4+ cells. Concerning this clone: Germline and junction disagree at one end, which may indicate a read error.

Sequenced input: naive CD4+ T cells sorted from blood. Subset given: CD45RA+ positively selected. The receptor was derived from a man aged 30 to 45 in good health.

Here the CDR3 reads CASSNPAGTIKFF. CDR3 nucleotides: TGTGCCAGCAGCAACCCCGCTGGGACGATAAAGTTTTTC. J is TRBJ2-7 and V is TRBV7-8; either TRBD1 or TRBD2 may supply D (5 bases each). The CDR3 extends over 13 amino acids. Germline loops: CDR1 SGHVS, CDR2 FQNEAQ.